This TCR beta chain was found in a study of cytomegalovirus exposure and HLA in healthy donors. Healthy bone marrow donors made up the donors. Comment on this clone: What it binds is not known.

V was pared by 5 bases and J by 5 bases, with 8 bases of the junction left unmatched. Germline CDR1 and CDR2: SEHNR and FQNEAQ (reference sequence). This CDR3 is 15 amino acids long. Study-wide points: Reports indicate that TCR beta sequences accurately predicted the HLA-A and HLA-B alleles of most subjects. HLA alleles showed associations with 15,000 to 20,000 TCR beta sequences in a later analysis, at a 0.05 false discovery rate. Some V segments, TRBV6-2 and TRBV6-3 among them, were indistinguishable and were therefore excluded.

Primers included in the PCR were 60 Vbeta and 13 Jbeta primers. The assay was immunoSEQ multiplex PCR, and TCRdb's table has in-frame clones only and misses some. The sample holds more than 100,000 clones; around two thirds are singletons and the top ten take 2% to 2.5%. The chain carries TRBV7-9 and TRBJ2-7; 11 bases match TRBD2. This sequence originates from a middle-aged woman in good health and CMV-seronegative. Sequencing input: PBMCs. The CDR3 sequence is CASSPPSGGRDEQYF. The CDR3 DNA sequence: TGTGCCAGCAGCCCGCCTAGCGGGGGGCGTGACGAGCAGTACTTC.